The T cell receptor beta chain under discussion was sequenced for a study of T cells in Graves' hyperthyroidism and ophthalmopathy. Study context: Specimen type is peripheral blood, collected at initial diagnosis prior to any treatment. The study's findings and limits: Ophthalmopathy was predicted by the model a median of roughly 6.7 months ahead of onset.

PBMCs were sourced from roughly 10 ml fresh peripheral blood. The CDR3 spans 15 residues. V lost 4 bases and J lost 1; bases outside the gene matches: 6. The V gene's germline CDR1 is LNHDA and CDR2 SQIVND (reference sequence). TCR beta CDR3 sequences were amplified from RNA transcripts. A set of HTBI primers served as the primers for a first-round RT-PCR of the TCR CDR3. TCRdb called the multiplex PCR reads again in MiXCR, with one record for every CDR3 protein. Found here are more than 350,000 distinct CDR3 sequences, 15% of them singletons; the top ten hold around 20%. Remarks on this clonotype: Its matching antigen is unknown.

Sequencing used blood. The TCR comes from a woman aged 55-75 years with Graves' ophthalmopathy. V usage is TRBV19 and J usage is TRBJ2-7; the match to TRBD1 covers 8 bases. This CDR3 reads CASSTAGGASYEQYF. CDR3 DNA sequence: TGTGCCAGTAGTACCGCAGGGGGCGCATCCTACGAGCAGTACTTC.